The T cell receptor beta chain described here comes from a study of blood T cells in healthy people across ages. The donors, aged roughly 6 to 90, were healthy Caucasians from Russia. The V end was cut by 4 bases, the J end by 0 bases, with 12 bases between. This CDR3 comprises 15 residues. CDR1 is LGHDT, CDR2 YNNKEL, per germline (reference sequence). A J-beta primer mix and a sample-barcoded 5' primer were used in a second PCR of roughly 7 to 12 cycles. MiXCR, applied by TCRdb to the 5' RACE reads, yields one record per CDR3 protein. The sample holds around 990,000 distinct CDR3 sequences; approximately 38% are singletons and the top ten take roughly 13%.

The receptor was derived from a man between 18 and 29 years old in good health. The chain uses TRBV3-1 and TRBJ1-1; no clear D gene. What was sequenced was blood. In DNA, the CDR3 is TGTGCCAGCAGCCCTCTAGGACGGATGAACACTGAAGCTTTCTTT. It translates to CASSPLGRMNTEAFF. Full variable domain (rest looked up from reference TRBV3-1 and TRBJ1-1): DTAVSQTPKYLVTQMGNDKSIKCEQNLGHDTMYWYKQDSKKFLKIMFSYNNKELIINETVPNRFSPKSPDKAHLNLHINSLELGDSAVYFCASSPLGRMNTEAFFGQGTRLTVV.